This T cell receptor (beta chain) was sequenced during a study of CD8 T cells in ankylosing spondylitis. Study-wide results and caveats: Significantly higher representation of disease-linked clones was reported for matched ankylosing spondylitis synovial fluid.

Each CDR3 protein is one row after TCRdb ran MiXCR on the 5' RACE reads. This sample has under 250,000 distinct CDR3 sequences, with roughly a third found just once. To note about this clonotype: Its target is unknown.

Source material: blood, either unsorted or a sorted T cell fraction (not recorded which). The clonotype was recovered from a male donor with ankylosing spondylitis or in good health (not recorded which).

The CDR3 spells CATSSPGTANTGELFF. The CDR3 bases are TGTGCCACCAGCTCTCCCGGGACAGCGAACACCGGGGAGCTGTTTTTT. The chain couples TRBV24-1 to TRBJ2-2; 7 nucleotides agree with TRBD1. V lost 7 bases and J lost 0; bases outside the gene matches: 7. Germline CDR1 is KGHDR and CDR2 is SFDVKD. The CDR3 covers 16 residues.